In its sample, the clone carrying this T cell receptor (beta chain) was seen many times. No antigen is known for it. From germline, CDR1 is KGHSH and CDR2 LQKENI. The CDR3 is 15 amino acids. The trim removed 1 base at V and 7 bases at J, leaving 5 bases unmatched. The entry originates in a study of beta chain features in type 1 diabetes. Study results and caveats: When Type 1 diabetes patients were examined, their TCRB CDR3s proved moderately but significantly shorter in all four CD4+ subsets.

The authors took one heparinised blood draw, averaging about 110 mL, from each donor. As every portion of the isolated RNA was reverse transcribed, the sequencing read expressed TCRB transcripts. Some clones are missing from TCRdb's copy, which holds only in-frame ones; the method was immunoSEQ multiplex PCR. The sample holds 130,000 or so clones, about 10% seen once. The specimen sequenced was central memory CD4+ T cells from blood. The chain joins TRBV18 to TRBJ1-5, with 9 nucleotides matching TRBD1. This sequence was found in a man aged 30 to 45 with type 1 diabetes. The CDR3 region has the DNA TGTGCCAGCTCACCACAGGGACAGGGACGACAGCCCCAGCATTTT. Translating gives CASSPQGQGRQPQHF.